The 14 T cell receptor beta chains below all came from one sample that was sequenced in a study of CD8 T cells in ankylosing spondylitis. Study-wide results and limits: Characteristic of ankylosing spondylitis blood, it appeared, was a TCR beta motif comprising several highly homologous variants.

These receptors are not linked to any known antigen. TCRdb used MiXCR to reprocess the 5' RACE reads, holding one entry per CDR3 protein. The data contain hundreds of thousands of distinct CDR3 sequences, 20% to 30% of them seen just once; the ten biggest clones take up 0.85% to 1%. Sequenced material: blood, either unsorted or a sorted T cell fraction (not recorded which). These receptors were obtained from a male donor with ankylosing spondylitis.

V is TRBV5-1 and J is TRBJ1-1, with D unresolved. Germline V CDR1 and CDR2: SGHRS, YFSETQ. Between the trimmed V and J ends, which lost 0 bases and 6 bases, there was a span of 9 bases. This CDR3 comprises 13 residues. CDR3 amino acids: CASSLEMSSEAFF. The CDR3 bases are TGCGCCAGCAGCTTGGAAATGTCGTCTGAAGCTTTCTTT.

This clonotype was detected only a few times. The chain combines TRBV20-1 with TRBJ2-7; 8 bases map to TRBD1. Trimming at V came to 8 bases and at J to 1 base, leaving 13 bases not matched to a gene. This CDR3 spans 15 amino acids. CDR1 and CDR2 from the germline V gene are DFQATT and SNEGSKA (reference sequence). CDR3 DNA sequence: TGCAGTACTTACCCTGGACAGGGAGAATCCTACGAGCAGTACTTC. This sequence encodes CSTYPGQGESYEQYF.

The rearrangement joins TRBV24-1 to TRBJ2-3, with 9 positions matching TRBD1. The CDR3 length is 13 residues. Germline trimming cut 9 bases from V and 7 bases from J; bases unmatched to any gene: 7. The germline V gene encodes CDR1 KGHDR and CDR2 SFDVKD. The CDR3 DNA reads TGTGCCACCTCCCGGGACAGGGTGAATACGCAGTATTTT. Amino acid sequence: CATSRDRVNTQYF.

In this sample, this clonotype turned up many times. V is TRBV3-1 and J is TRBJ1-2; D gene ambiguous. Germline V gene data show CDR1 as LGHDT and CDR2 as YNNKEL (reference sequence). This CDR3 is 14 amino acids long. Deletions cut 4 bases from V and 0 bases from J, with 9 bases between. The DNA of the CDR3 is TGTGCCAGCAGCCCAAGGACGGCTAACTATGGCTACACCTTC. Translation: CASSPRTANYGYTF.

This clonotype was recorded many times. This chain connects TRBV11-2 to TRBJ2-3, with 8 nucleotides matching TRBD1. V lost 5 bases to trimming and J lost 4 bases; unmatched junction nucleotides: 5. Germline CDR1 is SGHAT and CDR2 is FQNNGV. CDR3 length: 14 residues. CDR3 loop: CASSVRGRADTQYF. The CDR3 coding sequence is TGTGCCAGCAGCGTCAGGGGGCGGGCAGATACGCAGTATTTT.

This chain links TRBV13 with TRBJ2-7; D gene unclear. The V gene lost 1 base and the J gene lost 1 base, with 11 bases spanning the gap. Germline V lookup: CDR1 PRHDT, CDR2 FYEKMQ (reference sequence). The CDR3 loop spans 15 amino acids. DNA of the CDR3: TGTGCCAGCAGCTTAGATCAGCGTTTTTCCTACGAGCAGTACTTC. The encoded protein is CASSLDQRFSYEQYF.

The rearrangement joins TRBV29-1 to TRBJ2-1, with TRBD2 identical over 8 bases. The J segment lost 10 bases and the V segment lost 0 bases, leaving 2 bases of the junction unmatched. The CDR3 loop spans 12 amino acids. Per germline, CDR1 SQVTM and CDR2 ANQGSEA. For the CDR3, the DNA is TGCAGCGTTGAAGAACTAGCGGACGAGCAGTTCTTC. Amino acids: CSVEELADEQFF.

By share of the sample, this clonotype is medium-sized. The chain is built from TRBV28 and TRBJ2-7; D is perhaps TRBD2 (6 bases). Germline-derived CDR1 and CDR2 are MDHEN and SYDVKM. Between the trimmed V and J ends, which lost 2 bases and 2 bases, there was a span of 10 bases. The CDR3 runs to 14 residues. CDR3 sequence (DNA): TGTGCCAGCAGTTTAGGTGGGAGGACCTACGAGCAGTACGTC. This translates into CASSLGGRTYEQYV.

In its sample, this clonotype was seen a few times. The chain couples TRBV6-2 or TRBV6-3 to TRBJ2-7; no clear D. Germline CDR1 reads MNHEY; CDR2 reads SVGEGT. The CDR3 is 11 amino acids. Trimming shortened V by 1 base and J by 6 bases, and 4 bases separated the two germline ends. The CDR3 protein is CASSYLGEQYV. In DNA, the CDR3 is TGTGCCAGCAGTTACTTGGGCGAGCAGTACGTC.

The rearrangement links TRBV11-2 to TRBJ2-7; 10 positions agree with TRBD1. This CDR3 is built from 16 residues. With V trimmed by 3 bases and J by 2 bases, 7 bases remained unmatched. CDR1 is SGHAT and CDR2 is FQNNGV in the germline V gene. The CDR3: CASSFHGTGVPYEQYF. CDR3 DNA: TGTGCCAGCAGCTTCCATGGGACAGGGGTCCCCTACGAGCAGTACTTC.

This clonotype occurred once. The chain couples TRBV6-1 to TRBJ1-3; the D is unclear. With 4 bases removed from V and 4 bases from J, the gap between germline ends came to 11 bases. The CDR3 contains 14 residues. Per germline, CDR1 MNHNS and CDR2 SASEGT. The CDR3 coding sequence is TGTGCCAGCAGTGTTGAGCCGGGAGGAAACACCATATATTTT. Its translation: CASSVEPGGNTIYF.

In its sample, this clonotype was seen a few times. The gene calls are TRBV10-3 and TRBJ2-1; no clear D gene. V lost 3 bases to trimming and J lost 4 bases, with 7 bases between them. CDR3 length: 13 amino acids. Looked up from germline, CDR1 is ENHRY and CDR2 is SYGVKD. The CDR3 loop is CAISELPYNEQFF. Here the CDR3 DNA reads TGTGCCATCAGTGAACTCCCTTACAATGAGCAGTTCTTC.

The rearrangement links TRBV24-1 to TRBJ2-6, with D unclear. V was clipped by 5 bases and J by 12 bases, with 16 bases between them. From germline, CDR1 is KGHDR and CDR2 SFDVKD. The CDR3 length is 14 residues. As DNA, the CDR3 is TGTGCCACCAGTGGACACACCAGCCGGGCCGTCCTGACTTTC. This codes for CATSGHTSRAVLTF.

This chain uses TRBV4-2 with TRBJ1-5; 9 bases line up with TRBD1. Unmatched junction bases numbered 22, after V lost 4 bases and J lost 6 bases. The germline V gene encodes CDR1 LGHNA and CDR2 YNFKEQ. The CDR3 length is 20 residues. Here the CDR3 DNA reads TGTGCCAGCAGCCCACGAGCCAAAATATCCGGGACAGGGTTTGGTCAGCCCCAGCATTTT. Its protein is CASSPRAKISGTGFGQPQHF.